One sample yielded the 5 T cell receptor beta chains listed below, sequenced in a study of T cell repertoires in cytomegalovirus infection. Via MiXCR, TCRdb re-called the reads, giving one row per CDR3 protein. The repertoire consists of approximately 500,000 distinct CDR3 sequences, with around 27% occurring once and the leading ten covering approximately 13%. Sequenced: PBMCs. Receptors were obtained from a human donor in good health (CMV status not recorded). Some clones in this sample may be carry-over from other donors' samples.

The chain recombines TRBV18 with TRBJ2-5; TRBD2 matches at 12 bases. Per the germline V gene, CDR1 is KGHSH and CDR2 is LQKENI. The CDR3 is made up of 17 amino acids. Trimming took 3 bases from V and 5 from J; bases not matched to a gene: 10. Written as DNA, the CDR3 is TGTGCCAGCTCACCTGGACTAGCGGGAACCAATGTCGAGACCCAGTACTTC. Amino acids: CASSPGLAGTNVETQYF.

The genes are TRBV7-2 and TRBJ1-5; D not resolved. CDR3 length: 15 residues. CDR1 SGHTA and CDR2 FQGNSA come from the germline V gene. Trimming removed 0 bases at V and 2 bases at J, with 8 bases between. CDR3 DNA: TGTGCCAGCAGCTTAGCGTGGACCGGCAATCAGCCCCAGCATTTT. This translates into CASSLAWTGNQPQHF.

This clonotype was found a few times. The chain links TRBV7-9 to TRBJ2-4, with D possibly called TRBD1 or TRBD2 (5 bases each). Germline values: CDR1 SEHNR, CDR2 FQNEAQ (reference sequence). V lost 5 bases to trimming and J lost 1 base, with 12 bases between them. The CDR3 loop spans 15 amino acids. In DNA form, the CDR3 reads TGTGCCAGCAGCCTCCGTGAGGGGGCCAAAAACATTCAGTACTTC. Residues: CASSLREGAKNIQYF.

This clonotype was recorded many times. V is TRBV7-2 and J is TRBJ1-4, with D tentatively TRBD1 (5 bases). Trimming stripped 1 base from V and 3 bases from J, with 9 bases between. CDR3 length: 15 residues. Germline values: CDR1 SGHTA, CDR2 FQGNSA. The CDR3 protein is CASSLEGLPNEKLFF. The CDR3 DNA sequence: TGTGCCAGCAGCTTAGAGGGGCTCCCTAATGAAAAACTGTTTTTT.

The chain has TRBV12-3 or TRBV12-4 and TRBJ2-7; D may be TRBD1 or TRBD2 (5 bases each). The CDR3 is made up of 13 amino acids. Deletions cut 6 bases from V and 1 base from J, with 10 bases between. The CDR3 bases are TGTGCCAGCAGCTGGGACCAGTCCTACGAGCAGTACTTC. Its translation: CASSWDQSYEQYF.